The entry below gives a single TCR beta chain sequence along with its context. Its antigen remains unknown. This entry belongs to a study of OX40 agonist ivuxolimab in advanced cancers. For the study at large: Every 2 weeks, ivuxolimab was infused into the patients intravenously at between 0.01 and 10 mg/kg. Study-wide results and limits: With doses of 0.1 to 3.0 mg/kg, CD4+ and CD8+ blood T cells had undergone clonal expansion by week 6.

Clones were sequenced by immunoSEQ multiplex PCR, and TCRdb holds only the in-frame ones, with some missing. The sample includes under 90,000 clones, 85% to 95% of them seen just once. The CDR3 is 17 amino acids. Looked up from germline, CDR1 is LGHNA and CDR2 is YNFKEQ. J lost 2 bases, V lost 1 base, and 5 bases had no gene match. The input for sequencing was CD4+ or CD8+ T cells sorted from blood, taken in a trial of the OX40 agonist ivuxolimab. The receptor was derived from an adult with an advanced solid tumor such as melanoma, head and neck, liver or kidney cancer. This chain links TRBV4-2 with TRBJ2-1, with 10 bases aligning to TRBD1. Here the CDR3 reads CASSQGQGASPYNEQFF. The CDR3 DNA is TGTGCCAGCAGCCAAGGACAGGGGGCGAGCCCCTACAATGAGCAGTTCTTC.